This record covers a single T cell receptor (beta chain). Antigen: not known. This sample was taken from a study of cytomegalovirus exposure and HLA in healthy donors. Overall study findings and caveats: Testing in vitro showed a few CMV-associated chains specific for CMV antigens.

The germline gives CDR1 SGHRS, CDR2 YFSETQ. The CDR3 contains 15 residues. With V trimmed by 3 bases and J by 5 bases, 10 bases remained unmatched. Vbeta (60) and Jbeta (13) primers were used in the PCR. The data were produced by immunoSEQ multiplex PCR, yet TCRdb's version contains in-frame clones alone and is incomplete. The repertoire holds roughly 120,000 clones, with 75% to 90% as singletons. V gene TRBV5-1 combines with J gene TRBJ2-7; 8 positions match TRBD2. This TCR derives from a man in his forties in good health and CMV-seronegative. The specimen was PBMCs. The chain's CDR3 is CASSSGGTGRNEQYF. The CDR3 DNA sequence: TGCGCCAGCAGCTCGGGGGGGACGGGTCGCAACGAGCAGTACTTC.